This T cell receptor (beta chain) is drawn from a study of neurological immune-mediated disorders. This clonotype showed up many times. Its antigen is unknown. The cDNA was synthesized by means of template-switch 5'RACE, which was carried out with 10-nucleotide random UMIs. MiXCR, applied by TCRdb to the 5' RACE reads, yields one record per CDR3 protein. The sample records approximately 36,000 distinct CDR3 sequences, approximately 14% being singletons. CDR3 length equals 14 residues. Trimming took off 0 bases at V and 4 bases at J, with 10 bases between the two ends. Per the germline V gene, CDR1 is SGHDN and CDR2 is FVKESK. Study-level results: No expanded-clone CDR3 amino acid sequence recurred across subjects, suggesting private TCR-beta repertoires.

The sequence was collected from a woman in her 50s with HTLV-1-associated myelopathy (HAM/TSP). Sequencing used PBMCs. V usage is TRBV14 and J usage is TRBJ2-7; a possible D gene is TRBD1 (5 bases). The CDR3 loop is CASSQDWGSYEQYF. As DNA, the CDR3 is TGTGCCAGCAGCCAAGATTGGGGCAGTTACGAGCAGTACTTC.